This T cell receptor beta chain was captured by sequencing in a study of cytomegalovirus exposure and HLA in healthy donors. Findings of the study overall: A later analysis found first-cohort TCR clusters tended to co-occur in the 130 or so validation repertoires.

Note on this clone: Its antigen is as yet unknown.

Sequencing was performed with immunoSEQ multiplex PCR; in TCRdb, only in-frame clones are kept and a portion is missing. The sample shows approximately 59,000 clones, 80% to 95% of them seen only once. The source is a man aged 18 to 30 in good health and CMV-seropositive. The sequenced material came from PBMCs.

The CDR3 coding sequence is TGTGCCAGCAGCGTAGCTTCGGAGGGCTACAATGAGCAGTTCTTC. It is translated as CASSVASEGYNEQFF. This chain links TRBV9 with TRBJ2-1; a possible D gene is TRBD2 (6 bases). This CDR3 comprises 15 residues. V was cut by 0 bases and J by 3 bases, with 10 bases left in between. Looked up from germline, CDR1 is SGDLS and CDR2 is YYNGEE.